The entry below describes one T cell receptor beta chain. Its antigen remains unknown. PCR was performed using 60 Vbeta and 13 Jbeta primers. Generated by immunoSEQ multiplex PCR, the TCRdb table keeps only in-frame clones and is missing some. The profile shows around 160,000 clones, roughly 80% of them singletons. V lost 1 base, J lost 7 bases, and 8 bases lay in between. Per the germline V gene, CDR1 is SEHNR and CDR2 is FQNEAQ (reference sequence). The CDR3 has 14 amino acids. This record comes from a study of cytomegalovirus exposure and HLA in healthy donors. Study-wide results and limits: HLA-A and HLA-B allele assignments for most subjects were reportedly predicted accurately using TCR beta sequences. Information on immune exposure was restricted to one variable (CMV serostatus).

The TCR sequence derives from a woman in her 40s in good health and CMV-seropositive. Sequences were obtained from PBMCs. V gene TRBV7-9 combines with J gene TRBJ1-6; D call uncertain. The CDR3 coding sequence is TGTGCCAGCAGCTTAGACAGTAACAATTCACCCCTCCACTTT. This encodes CASSLDSNNSPLHF.